Listed below are T cell receptor beta chains from one sample, sequenced in a study of vaccination effects on CD4 cells after COVID-19. The repertoire was sequenced with immunoSEQ multiplex PCR; TCRdb's copy has only in-frame clones and lacks some. The table shows about 27,000 clones, with 72% occurring only once. The antigens these receptors bind are not known. Here the sequenced sample was CD4+ T cells from PBMCs cultured with SARS-CoV-2 spike peptides, taken before COVID-19 vaccination. The receptors here all came from a human donor who received a COVID-19 vaccine. Both conserved end residues are part of each CDR3. Clone size is given for some rows only: seen once, a few or many times, or a class if the clone is expanded.

v_call	j_call	clone_size	cdr3_aa
TRBV2	TRBJ2-2	.	CASSELPGGTGELFF
TRBV4-1	TRBJ2-3	.	CASSQEAVSTDTQYF
TRBV7-9	TRBJ1-4	.	CASRPSGTGQINEKLFF
TRBV27	TRBJ2-7	.	CASSSTGVDYEQYF
TRBV6-5	TRBJ2-1	few	CASSYEAGSYNEQFF
TRBV6-1	TRBJ2-3	.	CASSGLGGNTDTQYF
TRBV28	TRBJ1-1	.	CASGNTEAFF
TRBV2	TRBJ2-7	.	CASSLDIHEQYF
TRBV18	TRBJ2-1	few	CASSPEGGPYNEQFF
TRBV27	TRBJ2-7	.	CASSFRVVTGYEQYF
TRBV12-3/TRBV12-4	TRBJ1-1	.	CASKDRNPEAFF
TRBV6-1	TRBJ2-5	.	CASSATSGRLQETQYF
TRBV5-4	TRBJ1-2	.	CASSLGQGPYGYTF
TRBV11-1	TRBJ2-7	.	CASSLGATAYEQYF
TRBV30	TRBJ2-1	.	CAWREYNEQFF
TRBV4-1	TRBJ2-1	once	CASRSRAGLGNEQFF
TRBV12-5	TRBJ1-1	.	CASGPPREGKTEAFF
TRBV10-2	TRBJ1-3	few	CASRGQLSGNTIYF
TRBV19	TRBJ2-1	.	CASSTTSGSYNEQFF
TRBV7-7	TRBJ2-3	.	CASSLGRGGRADTQYF
TRBV7-9	TRBJ1-1	.	CASSLALAAEAFF
TRBV6-1	TRBJ2-5	.	CASSALLAGVGATQYF
TRBV19	TRBJ2-3	.	CASSGTGGSDTQYF
TRBV20-1	TRBJ1-1	.	CRGGVGTEAFF
TRBV29-1	TRBJ1-2	.	CSVDRDRMGYTF
TRBV5-1	TRBJ1-6	.	CASSLERTDNNSPLHF
TRBV5-5	TRBJ1-4	few	CASSFRPGQATNEKLFF
TRBV18	TRBJ1-2	once	CASSPRGDDGYTF
TRBV18	TRBJ2-1	.	CASSRRLGQNNEQFF
TRBV19	TRBJ2-5	.	CASTMRRGETQYF
TRBV5-1	TRBJ1-2	few	CASSLGASGTSNYGYTF
TRBV12-3/TRBV12-4	TRBJ1-2	.	CASSEDSRYGYTF
TRBV7-8	TRBJ2-1	once	CASSLPQSSYNEQFF
TRBV10-3	TRBJ1-3	few	CAIGGTGQFSGNTIYF
TRBV6-6	TRBJ2-7	.	CASSYGTRQYF
TRBV19	TRBJ1-5	.	CASSIYQGGSSNQPQHF
TRBV4-1	TRBJ1-5	few	CASSQGSRRDGQPQHF
TRBV7-8	TRBJ2-3	few	CASSNDGIQDTDTQYF
TRBV7-9	TRBJ2-3	.	CATGLYTDTQYF
TRBV3-1/TRBV3-2	TRBJ1-1	few	CASSHGRPTEAFF
TRBV27	TRBJ2-3	.	CASRPPGLAGADTQYF
TRBV3-1/TRBV3-2	TRBJ1-6	few	CASSQEWGPLHF
TRBV3-1/TRBV3-2	TRBJ1-5	.	CASSQDFRSILSPQHF
TRBV11-1	TRBJ1-1	once	CASSPSGGNTEAFF
TRBV12-3/TRBV12-4	TRBJ2-3	.	CASSLRSTDTQYF
TRBV18	TRBJ2-7	.	CASSPSAGGPNEQYF
TRBV4-1	TRBJ1-4	once	CASSQEEGEKLFF
TRBV20-1	TRBJ2-3	.	CSARGQEWQYF
TRBV6-4	TRBJ2-1	.	CASSALAGSGSSEQFF
TRBV5-1	TRBJ1-4	few	CASSSGTGNEKLFF